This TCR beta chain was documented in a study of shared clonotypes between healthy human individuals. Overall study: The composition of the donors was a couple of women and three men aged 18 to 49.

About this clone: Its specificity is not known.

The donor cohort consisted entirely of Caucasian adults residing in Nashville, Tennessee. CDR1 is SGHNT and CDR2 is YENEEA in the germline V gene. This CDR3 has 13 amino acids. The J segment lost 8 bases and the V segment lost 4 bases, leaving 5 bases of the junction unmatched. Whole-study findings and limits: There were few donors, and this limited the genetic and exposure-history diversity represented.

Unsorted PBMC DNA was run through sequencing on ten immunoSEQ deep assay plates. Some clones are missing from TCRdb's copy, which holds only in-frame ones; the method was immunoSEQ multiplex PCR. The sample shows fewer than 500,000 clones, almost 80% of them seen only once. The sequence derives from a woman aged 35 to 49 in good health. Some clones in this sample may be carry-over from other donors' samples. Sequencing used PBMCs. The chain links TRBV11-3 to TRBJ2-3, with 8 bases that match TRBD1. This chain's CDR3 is CASSSSDRGTQYF. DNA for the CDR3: TGTGCCAGCAGCTCGTCAGACAGGGGTACGCAGTATTTT.